This T cell receptor beta chain was sequenced for a study of blood T cell repertoires in COVID-19. About the research overall: Sites across the United States, Italy and Spain contributed samples from acute and convalescent COVID-19.

Original methodology: The assay estimated nucleated cells by amplifying reference gene primers. TCRdb's copy holds only in-frame clones and misses some; the assay was immunoSEQ multiplex PCR. That table supplies the V and J calls and clone size; D and trimming were determined from the DNA. In the table there are some 390,000 clones, about nine tenths of which are singletons. Researchers sorted participants into cohorts using their self-reported clinical history. This clone came up once. The clonotype was recovered from a woman between 25 and 40 years old who had recovered from COVID-19. Material: PBMCs or T cells enriched from blood (not recorded which).

The CDR3 reads CASSPRTSGGQYNEQFF. The CDR3 DNA reads as TGTGCCAGCAGCCCCCGGACTAGCGGGGGGCAATACAATGAGCAGTTCTTC. V and J are TRBV7-6 and TRBJ2-1, with 14 bases matching TRBD2. V lost 5 bases to trimming and J lost 4 bases; unmatched junction nucleotides: 7. CDR3 size: 17 residues. Germline V gives CDR1 SGHVS, CDR2 FNYEAQ.